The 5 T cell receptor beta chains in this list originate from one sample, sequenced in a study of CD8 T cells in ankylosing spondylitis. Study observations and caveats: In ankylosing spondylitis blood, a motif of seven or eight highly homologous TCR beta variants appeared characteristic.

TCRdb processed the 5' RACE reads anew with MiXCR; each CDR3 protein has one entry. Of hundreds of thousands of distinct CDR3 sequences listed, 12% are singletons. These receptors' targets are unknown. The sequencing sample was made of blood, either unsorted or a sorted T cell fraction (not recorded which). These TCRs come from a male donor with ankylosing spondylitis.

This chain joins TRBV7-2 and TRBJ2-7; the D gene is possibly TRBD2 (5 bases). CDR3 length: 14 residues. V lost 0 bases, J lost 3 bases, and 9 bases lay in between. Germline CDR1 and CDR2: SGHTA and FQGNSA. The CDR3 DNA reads TGTGCCAGCAGCTTAGCGAGGGAGAACTACGAGCAGTACTTC. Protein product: CASSLARENYEQYF.

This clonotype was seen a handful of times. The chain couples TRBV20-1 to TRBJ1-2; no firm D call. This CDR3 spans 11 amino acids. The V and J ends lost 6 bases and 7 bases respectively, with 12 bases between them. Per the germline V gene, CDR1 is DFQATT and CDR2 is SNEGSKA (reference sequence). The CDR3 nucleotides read TGCAGTGCCGAGCACGGTCGTGGCTACACCTTC. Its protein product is CSAEHGRGYTF.

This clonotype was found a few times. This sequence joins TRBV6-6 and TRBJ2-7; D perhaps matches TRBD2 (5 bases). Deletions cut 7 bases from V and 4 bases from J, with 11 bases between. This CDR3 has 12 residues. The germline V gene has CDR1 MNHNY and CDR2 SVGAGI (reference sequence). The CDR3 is CASTQEDYEQYF. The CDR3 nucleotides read TGTGCCAGCACGCAGGAGGATTACGAGCAGTACTTC.

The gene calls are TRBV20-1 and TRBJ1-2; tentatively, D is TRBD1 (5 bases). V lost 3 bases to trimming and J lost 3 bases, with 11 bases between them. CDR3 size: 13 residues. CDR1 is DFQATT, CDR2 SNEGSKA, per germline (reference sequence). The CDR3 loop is CSASAGTHYGYTF. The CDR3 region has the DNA TGCAGTGCTAGTGCCGGGACTCACTATGGCTACACCTTC.

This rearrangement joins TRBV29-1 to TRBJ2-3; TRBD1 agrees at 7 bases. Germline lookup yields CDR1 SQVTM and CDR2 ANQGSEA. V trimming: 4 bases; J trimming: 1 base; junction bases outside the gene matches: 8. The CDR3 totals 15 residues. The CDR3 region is CSVATGPLGTDTQYF. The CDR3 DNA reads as TGCAGCGTTGCGACAGGGCCTCTGGGCACAGATACGCAGTATTTT.